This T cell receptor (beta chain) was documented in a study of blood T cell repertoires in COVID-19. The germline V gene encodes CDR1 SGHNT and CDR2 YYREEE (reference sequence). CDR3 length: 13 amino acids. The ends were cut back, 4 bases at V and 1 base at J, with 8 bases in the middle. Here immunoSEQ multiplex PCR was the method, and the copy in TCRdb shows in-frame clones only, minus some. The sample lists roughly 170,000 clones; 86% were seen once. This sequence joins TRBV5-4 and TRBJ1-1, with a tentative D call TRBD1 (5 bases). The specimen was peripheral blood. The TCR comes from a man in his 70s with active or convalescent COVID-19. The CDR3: CASSNDRNTEAFF. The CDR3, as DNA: TGTGCCAGCAGCAACGACAGGAACACTGAAGCTTTCTTT.